This T cell receptor (beta chain) was retrieved from a study of cytomegalovirus exposure and HLA in healthy donors. The PCR used 60 Vbeta and 13 Jbeta primers. Here immunoSEQ multiplex PCR was the method, and the copy in TCRdb shows in-frame clones only, minus some. The table includes some 140,000 clones, 76% detected once. The V end was cut by 0 bases, the J end by 6 bases, with 20 bases between. In germline, CDR1 is GTSNPN, CDR2 SVGIG (reference sequence). CDR3 size: 16 residues. The material sequenced was PBMCs. The chain has TRBV30 and TRBJ1-2; D is unclear. This receptor was identified in a man aged 35 to 55 in good health and CMV-seronegative. The CDR3 here is CAWSVVWASPADGYTF. The CDR3 coding sequence is TGTGCCTGGAGTGTAGTCTGGGCCTCCCCTGCAGATGGCTACACCTTC.